This TCR beta chain derives from a study of T-cell reconstitution after alpha-beta-depleted transplantation in children. Using unique molecular identifiers, the investigators prepared the TCRbeta library. One entry per CDR3 protein results from TCRdb running MiXCR on the PCR reads. The sample includes 250,000 to 300,000 distinct CDR3 sequences, 9.9% of them seen just once. The germline CDR1 and CDR2 sequences are DFQATT and SNEGSKA (reference sequence). This CDR3 is 15 amino acids long. Between the trimmed V and J ends, which lost 2 bases and 1 base, there was a span of 13 bases. Specimen: PBMCs from the stem cell graft donor, collected from the stem cell graft. The chain links TRBV20-1 to TRBJ2-3; D is uncertain. This TCR derives from a human donor who donated a stem cell graft to a child with SCID. This CDR3 is CSARKSPSGTDTQYF. The CDR3 DNA sequence: TGCAGTGCTAGAAAATCTCCCTCCGGCACAGATACGCAGTATTTT.